One sample yielded the 18 T cell receptor beta chains listed below, sequenced in a study of control samples from healthy donors and cancer patients. Measured with immunoSEQ multiplex PCR; TCRdb has only the in-frame clones, and not every one. The data show about 150,000 clones, 93% seen once. Material: blood. These receptors were obtained from a man aged 18-30 years in good health.

A note on this clone: The CDR3 carries no conserved terminal phenylalanine or tryptophan, so it likely arises from a read error. The DNA is left out, because the CDR3 cannot be placed on it with certainty; the CDR3 is given as TCRdb lists it. The V call is TRBV5-8, the J call TRBJ2-7; the D segment call TRBD2 is taken from the table without a DNA check. Per the germline V gene, CDR1 is SGHTS and CDR2 is YDEGEE. Counting both end residues, the CDR3 totals 13 amino acids. CDR3 protein: CASSLRAGTRASS.

CDR3 loop: CAISSIGWTDTQYF. The CDR3 nucleotides are TGTGCCATCAGTTCTATCGGTTGGACAGATACGCAGTATTTT. V gene TRBV10-3 combines with J gene TRBJ2-3; no reliable D call. With 5 bases removed from V and 3 bases from J, the gap between germline ends came to 12 bases. CDR1 and CDR2 (germline): ENHRY, SYGVKD. This CDR3 has 14 amino acids.

V is TRBV2 and J is TRBJ2-4, with D hard to call. The V gene lost 6 bases and the J gene lost 1 base, with 4 bases spanning the gap. The CDR3 is 12 residues long. From germline, CDR1 is SNHLY and CDR2 FYNNEI. In DNA, the CDR3 is TGTGCCAGCAGCTCGGCCAAAAACATTCAGTACTTC. Protein product: CASSSAKNIQYF.

This chain uses TRBV12-3 or TRBV12-4 with TRBJ1-5; D ambiguous. The CDR3 is 13 amino acids. The germline V and J ends were trimmed by 2 bases and 4 bases, with 6 bases remaining between them. This CDR3 is CASSLIRNQPQHF. CDR3 bases: TGTGCCAGCAGTTTAATAAGGAATCAGCCCCAGCATTTT.

The V and J genes are TRBV4-2 and TRBJ1-5; D gene ambiguous. Trimming removed 5 bases from V and 7 bases from J, with 24 bases in between. Germline assignment: CDR1 LGHNA and CDR2 YNFKEQ. The CDR3 runs 17 residues. CDR3 sequence: CASSYSPRVVDGQPQHF. The CDR3 region has the DNA TGTGCCAGCAGCTATTCGCCTAGGGTTGTCGACGGACAGCCCCAGCATTTT.

The V gene is TRBV2, the J gene TRBJ1-4, with D unclear. The V and J ends lost 7 bases and 11 bases respectively, with 14 bases between them. The CDR3 spans 12 residues. Germline V lookup: CDR1 SNHLY, CDR2 FYNNEI. This CDR3 reads CASTEGDGKLFF. The CDR3 DNA reads as TGTGCCAGCACCGAGGGAGATGGGAAACTGTTTTTT.

Here the CDR3 DNA reads TGTGCCAGCAGTTTGACAGGGTCGAACACTGAAGCTTTCTTT. Protein product: CASSLTGSNTEAFF. The rearrangement joins TRBV28 to TRBJ1-1; TRBD1 matches at 7 bases. Germline CDR1 is MDHEN and CDR2 is SYDVKM. This CDR3 contains 14 residues. The V and J ends lost 3 bases and 1 base, in that order; junction bases with no gene match: 2.

The rearrangement joins TRBV7-8 to TRBJ1-1; D gene uncertain. The CDR3 length is 16 residues. Trimming cost V 5 bases and J 4 bases, with 20 bases left between them. Germline V lookup: CDR1 SGHVS, CDR2 FQNEAQ. The CDR3 here is CASSVTGSLIGTEAFF. In nucleotides, the CDR3 is TGTGCCAGCAGCGTAACCGGGTCCTTGATTGGCACTGAAGCTTTCTTT.

The V gene is TRBV19, the J gene TRBJ2-7; 8 nucleotides match TRBD2. The CDR3 sequence is 17 residues long. Looked up from germline, CDR1 is LNHDA and CDR2 is SQIVND (reference sequence). The V segment lost 6 bases and the J segment 0 bases; nucleotides outside the gene matches: 13. For the CDR3, the DNA is TGTGCCAGTAGCTCTGTCAGCGGGGGATTGGACTCCTACGAGCAGTACTTC. Translated, it gives CASSSVSGGLDSYEQYF.

The rearrangement joins TRBV6-5 to TRBJ1-5; D remains unclear. Germline V gene sequence: CDR1 MNHEY, CDR2 SVGAGI. The CDR3 extends over 15 amino acids. V dropped 0 bases and J dropped 6 bases, with 12 bases sitting between them. CDR3 coding DNA: TGTGCCAGCAGTTACTCGAGGGCCGGAGGTCAGCCCCAGCATTTT. Translation: CASSYSRAGGQPQHF.

J is TRBJ2-7 and V is TRBV6-6; no clear D gene. Germline CDR1 is MNHNY and CDR2 is SVGAGI (reference sequence). Deletions cut 2 bases from V and 2 bases from J, with 13 bases between. CDR3 length: 15 residues. CDR3 sequence reads: CASSYRWQTPYEQYF. Here the CDR3 DNA reads TGTGCCAGCAGTTACCGGTGGCAGACGCCCTACGAGCAGTACTTC.

This clone was detected once. This chain connects TRBV4-1 to TRBJ2-4, with TRBD2 matching over 16 bases. The length of the CDR3 is 18 residues. V lost 4 bases and J lost 0; bases outside the gene matches: 3. From germline, CDR1 is MGHRA and CDR2 YSYEKL. The CDR3 loop reads CASSPGLAGGLAKNIQYF. The CDR3, as DNA: TGCGCCAGCAGCCCGGGACTAGCGGGAGGGTTAGCCAAAAACATTCAGTACTTC.

The CDR3 loop is CAISMQNQPQHF. As DNA, the CDR3 is TGTGCCATCTCGATGCAAAATCAGCCCCAGCATTTT. J is TRBJ1-5 and V is TRBV10-3, with no clear D. This CDR3 region has 12 residues. CDR1 and CDR2 from the germline V gene are ENHRY and SYGVKD. V was shortened by 8 bases and J by 4 bases, with 9 bases between the two germline ends.

This sequence joins TRBV5-1 and TRBJ2-7; a weak D match, TRBD1 (6 bases). From germline, CDR1 is SGHRS and CDR2 YFSETQ. The CDR3 loop spans 14 amino acids. Trimming took off 7 bases at V and 0 bases at J, with 14 bases between the two ends. The CDR3 DNA reads as TGCGCCAGCGGCAGGGGTCCCAGCTCCTACGAGCAGTACTTC. It translates to CASGRGPSSYEQYF.

The chain carries TRBV6-5 and TRBJ2-1; either TRBD1 or TRBD2 may supply D (5 bases each). Trimming removed 6 bases from V and 4 bases from J, with 10 bases in between. Germline V gene sequence: CDR1 MNHEY, CDR2 SVGAGI. The CDR3 runs to 13 residues. The CDR3 nucleotides read TGTGCCAGCAGCCGATGGGGGTACAATGAGCAGTTCTTC. Translated, it gives CASSRWGYNEQFF.

The V and J genes are TRBV6-4 and TRBJ2-2; 8 positions agree with TRBD2. From germline, CDR1 is MRHNA and CDR2 SNTAGT. The CDR3 extends over 15 amino acids. The junction had 3 bases not matched to a gene; V was cut back by 2 bases and J by 4 bases. CDR3 bases: TGTGCCAGCAGTGACCGAAGCGGGAGCACCGGGGAGCTGTTTTTT. Translation: CASSDRSGSTGELFF.

The chain uses TRBV18 and TRBJ2-2; no firm D call. V was clipped by 6 bases and J by 5 bases, with 16 bases between them. The CDR3 spans 15 residues. CDR1 is KGHSH, CDR2 LQKENI, per germline. This chain's CDR3 is CASSPNGGMTGELFF. CDR3 bases: TGTGCCAGCTCTCCCAATGGTGGGATGACCGGGGAGCTGTTTTTT.

The rearrangement joins TRBV15 to TRBJ2-2; D call uncertain. Germline assignment: CDR1 LNHNV and CDR2 YYDKDF (reference sequence). This CDR3 has 13 residues. The V end was cut by 5 bases, the J end by 2 bases, with 6 bases between. CDR3 protein: CATSHENTGELFF. CDR3 sequence (DNA): TGTGCCACCAGCCATGAAAACACCGGGGAGCTGTTTTTT.